A selection of T cell receptor beta chains follows, all from one sample in a study of blood T cell repertoires in COVID-19. TCRdb's table, derived via immunoSEQ multiplex PCR, lists solely in-frame clones and lacks some. The sample records hundreds of thousands of clones, approximately 90% being singletons. Sequenced sample: PBMCs or T cells enriched from blood (not recorded which). These receptors all stem from a woman aged 18-35 years who had recovered from COVID-19. Each CDR3 is given with its conserved first and last residue. The D gene is left open where the match is weak. For some rows the clone size is stated as once, few or many, or as a class when expanded; others skip it.

TRBJ2-1 - - TRBV7-3 CASSLLEGNEQFF TGTGCCAGCAGCTTGTTAGAGGGCAATGAGCAGTTCTTC
TRBJ1-3 - - TRBV20-1 CSASLGQWRNTIYF TGCAGTGCTAGTCTAGGACAGTGGCGAAACACCATATATTTT
TRBJ2-6 TRBD2 - TRBV2 CASSEDGGRTGANVLTF TGTGCCAGCAGTGAAGACGGGGGGAGGACTGGGGCCAACGTCCTGACTTTC
TRBJ2-5 TRBD1 - TRBV2 CASRDRGETQYF TGTGCCAGCAGGGACAGGGGCGAGACCCAGTACTTC
TRBJ2-1 TRBD2 - TRBV27 CASSLPGGIEQFF TGTGCCAGCAGTTTACCGGGAGGGATTGAGCAGTTCTTC
TRBJ1-4 - - TRBV7-8 CASSLVRSRNEKLFF TGTGCCAGCAGCTTAGTCCGGTCGAGGAATGAAAAACTGTTTTTT
TRBJ2-3 - - TRBV6-2/TRBV6-3 CASSYSNTDTQYF TGTGCCAGCAGTTACTCTAACACAGATACGCAGTATTTT
TRBJ1-6 - - TRBV2 CASTLDLNSYNSPLHF TGTGCCAGCACTTTAGACTTGAACTCCTATAATTCACCCCTCCACTTT
TRBJ1-3 - - TRBV5-1 CASSAGGRTSGNTIYF TGCGCCAGCAGCGCGGGAGGACGGACCTCTGGAAACACCATATATTTT
TRBJ2-4 - - TRBV11-2 CASSSTARLAKNIQYF TGTGCCAGCAGCTCAACTGCTAGACTAGCCAAAAACATTCAGTACTTC
TRBJ1-2 TRBD1 - TRBV5-6 CASSSGQTYGYTF TGTGCCAGCAGCTCGGGACAGACCTATGGCTACACCTTC
TRBJ2-5 - - TRBV6-5 CASSYRGLETQYF TGTGCCAGCAGTTATAGAGGGTTAGAGACCCAGTACTTC
TRBJ1-2 TRBD1 - TRBV7-9 CASSSPDRGNYGYTF TGTGCCAGCAGCTCCCCTGACAGGGGCAACTATGGCTACACCTTC
TRBJ2-2 TRBD2 - TRBV5-6 CASRTSGNTGELFF TGTGCCAGCAGGACTAGCGGGAACACCGGGGAGCTGTTTTTT
TRBJ1-2 - - TRBV6-5 CASGRVPNYGYTF TGTGCCAGCGGCCGGGTCCCTAACTATGGCTACACCTTC
TRBJ2-7 - - TRBV3-1/TRBV3-2 CASSQDLTLRGYEQYF TGTGCCAGCAGCCAAGATCTGACACTTAGGGGCTACGAGCAGTACTTC
TRBJ1-2 - - TRBV28 CASSLGGANYGYTF TGTGCCAGCAGTTTAGGCGGGGCTAACTATGGCTACACCTTC
TRBJ2-1 TRBD2 - TRBV24-1 CATSDLSSGAYNEQFF TGTGCCACCAGTGATTTGAGTAGCGGGGCCTACAATGAGCAGTTCTTC
TRBJ2-7 TRBD1 - TRBV23-1 CASSHYRGAREQYF TGCGCCAGCAGCCATTACAGGGGGGCCCGGGAGCAGTACTTC
TRBJ2-1 - - TRBV4-3 CASSQNRVVNEQFF TGCGCCAGCAGCCAAAACAGGGTCGTGAATGAGCAGTTCTTC
TRBJ1-4 - once TRBV5-1 CASSLVRAADEKLFF TGCGCCAGCAGCTTGGTGAGGGCGGCGGACGAAAAACTGTTTTTT
TRBJ1-6 TRBD1 - TRBV18 CASSPPGTVNSPLHF TGTGCCAGCTCACCACCCGGGACAGTCAATTCACCCCTCCACTTT
TRBJ2-7 TRBD1 - TRBV5-4 CASSLRGRGLHEQYF TGTGCCAGCAGCCTCCGGGGTAGGGGGCTCCACGAGCAGTACTTC
TRBJ2-7 TRBD1 - TRBV5-1 CASSLTGGHEQYF TGCGCCAGCAGCTTGACAGGGGGCCACGAGCAGTACTTC
TRBJ1-5 TRBD1 - TRBV7-2 CASSYTGDSNQPQHF TGTGCCAGCAGCTACACAGGGGATAGCAATCAGCCCCAGCATTTT
TRBJ2-7 - - TRBV7-9 CASSFISGVNEQYF TGTGCCAGCAGCTTCATATCGGGAGTCAACGAGCAGTACTTC
TRBJ2-7 - - TRBV5-4 CASSRGGVYEQYF TGTGCCAGCAGCCGCGGAGGGGTTTACGAGCAGTACTTC
TRBJ1-1 - - TRBV9 CASSPGIQMNTEAFF TGTGCCAGCAGCCCGGGAATACAAATGAACACTGAAGCTTTCTTT
TRBJ2-7 - - TRBV7-2 CASSLGYLREQYF TGTGCCAGCAGCTTAGGATACTTGAGAGAGCAGTACTTC
TRBJ2-3 TRBD1 - TRBV9 CASSDVRDSHSTDTQYF TGTGCCAGCAGCGACGTCCGGGACAGCCATAGCACAGATACGCAGTATTTT